The entry that follows covers one T cell receptor beta chain sequence. The data were obtained in a study of blood T cell repertoires in COVID-19. Looking at the study overall: T cells, B-cell-depleted T cells, or PBMCs provided the cDNA or gDNA that served as material.

Assay used: immunoSEQ multiplex PCR; TCRdb lists only in-frame clones, some missing. The repertoire holds more than 250,000 clones, with about 88% as singletons. The sample was peripheral blood. The receptor's source is a man between 18 and 29 years old with active or convalescent COVID-19.

CDR3 nucleotides: TGTGCCAGCAGCCTTCGCTCAAGCGGACCCTACGAGCAGTACTTC. Translation gives CASSLRSSGPYEQYF. The chain couples TRBV3-1 (or the pseudogene TRBV3-2) to TRBJ2-7; possible D gene TRBD2, 5 bases. This CDR3 spans 15 amino acids. Per the germline V gene, CDR1 is LGHDT and CDR2 is YNNKEL (reference sequence). The V gene lost 4 bases and the J gene lost 2 bases, with 15 bases spanning the gap.